The clone carrying this T cell receptor (beta chain) has at least ten counts. The target antigen is unknown. This sample stems from a study of T-cell reconstitution after alpha-beta-depleted transplantation in children. Overall study results and limits: Several patients had high TCRbeta diversity at day 60; it came from surviving recipient T cells and thymic progenitors. As was reported, about two months after transplant, alpha-beta T cells came from several hundred expanded graft clones.

Germline values: CDR1 SGHRS, CDR2 YFSETQ. With 0 bases removed from V and 2 bases from J, the gap between germline ends came to 8 bases. This CDR3 region has 14 residues. Unique molecular identifiers were used in preparing the TCRbeta library. Via MiXCR, TCRdb re-called the PCR reads, giving one row per CDR3 protein. The profile shows about 260,000 distinct CDR3 sequences, roughly 8% of them singletons. The TCR comes from a male patient younger than 18 who had a stem cell transplant for acute lymphoblastic leukemia, so the T cells may come from the graft donor. The source material was PBMCs, mostly from graft donor cells, sampled 180 days after TCRalphabeta/CD19-depleted stem cell transplant. The rearrangement joins TRBV5-1 to TRBJ1-2; D might be TRBD1 (6 bases). CDR3 nucleotides: TGCGCCAGCAGCTTGGCCGGGGGCAACTATGGCTACACCTTC. Residues: CASSLAGGNYGYTF.